One T cell receptor beta chain is described in this entry. No antigen is known for it. The data were obtained in a study of T-cell memory formation after mild COVID-19. Study conclusions and caveats: Chiefly within CM and EM were the contracting CD4+ clones; CD8+ ones were within EMRA. Second-wave clones with a day 37 peak had unconfirmed SARS-CoV-2 specificity. Cross-reactive memory seemingly joined, as some responding clones were found in pre-infection memory. From day 15 to 85, contracting clones were balanced between CD4 and CD8, whereas later expanders leaned toward CD4+.

MiXCR, applied by TCRdb to the 5' RACE reads, yields one record per CDR3 protein. The table shows about half a million distinct CDR3 sequences, with 15% to 20% occurring only once. CDR1 DFQATT and CDR2 SNEGSKA come from the germline V gene (reference sequence). V was cut by 2 bases and J by 0 bases, with 8 bases left in between. CDR3 length equals 13 residues. The chain has TRBV20-1 and TRBJ2-7; D ambiguous. The receptor was derived from an adult woman who had mild COVID-19 (a few samples of this study predate the infection). Cell type and time point are not known. The specimen was PBMCs or a T cell subset sorted from them (not recorded which). CDR3 protein: CSARTRLSYEQYF. CDR3 nucleotide sequence: TGCAGTGCTAGAACCAGACTCTCCTACGAGCAGTACTTC.